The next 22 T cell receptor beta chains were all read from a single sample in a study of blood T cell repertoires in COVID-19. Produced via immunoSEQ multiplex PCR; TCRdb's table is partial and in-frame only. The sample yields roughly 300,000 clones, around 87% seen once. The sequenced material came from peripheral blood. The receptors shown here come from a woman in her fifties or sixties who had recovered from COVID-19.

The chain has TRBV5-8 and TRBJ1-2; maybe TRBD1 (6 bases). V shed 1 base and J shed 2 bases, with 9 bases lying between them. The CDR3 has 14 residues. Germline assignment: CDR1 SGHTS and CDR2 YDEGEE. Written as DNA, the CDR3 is TGTGCCAGCAGCTTGCTGGGGGCGAACTATGGCTACACCTTC. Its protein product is CASSLLGANYGYTF.

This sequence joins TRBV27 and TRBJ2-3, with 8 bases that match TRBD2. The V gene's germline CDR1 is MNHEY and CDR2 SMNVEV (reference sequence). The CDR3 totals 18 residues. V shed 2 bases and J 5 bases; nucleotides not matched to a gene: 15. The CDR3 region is CASSLKSGGQTIRDTQYF. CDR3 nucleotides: TGTGCCAGCAGTTTAAAAAGCGGGGGCCAGACAATTAGAGATACGCAGTATTTT.

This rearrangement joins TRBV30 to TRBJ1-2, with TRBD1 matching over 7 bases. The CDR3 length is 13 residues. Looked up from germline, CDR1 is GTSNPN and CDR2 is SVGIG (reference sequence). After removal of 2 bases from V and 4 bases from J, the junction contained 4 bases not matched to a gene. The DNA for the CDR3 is TGTGCCTGGAGTCGGGACAGACGCTATGGCTACACCTTC. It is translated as CAWSRDRRYGYTF.

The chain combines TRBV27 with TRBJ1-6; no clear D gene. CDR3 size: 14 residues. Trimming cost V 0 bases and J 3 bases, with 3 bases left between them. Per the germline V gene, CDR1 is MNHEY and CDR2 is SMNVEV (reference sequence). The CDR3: CASSLSLYNSPLHF. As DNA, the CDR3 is TGTGCCAGCAGTTTATCCCTCTATAATTCACCCCTCCACTTT.

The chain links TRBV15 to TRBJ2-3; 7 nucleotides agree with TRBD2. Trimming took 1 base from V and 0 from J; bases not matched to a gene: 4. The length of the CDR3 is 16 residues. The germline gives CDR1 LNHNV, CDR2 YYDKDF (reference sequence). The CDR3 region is CATSRGNSGSTDTQYF. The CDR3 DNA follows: TGTGCCACCAGCAGAGGAAATAGCGGGAGCACAGATACGCAGTATTTT.

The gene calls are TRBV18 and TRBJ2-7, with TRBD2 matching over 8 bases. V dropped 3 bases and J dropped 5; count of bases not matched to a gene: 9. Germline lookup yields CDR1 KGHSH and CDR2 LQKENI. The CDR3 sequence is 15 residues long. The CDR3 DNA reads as TGTGCCAGCTCACCGTCCGGGGGGGGAAGCGACGAGCAGTACTTC. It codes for CASSPSGGGSDEQYF.

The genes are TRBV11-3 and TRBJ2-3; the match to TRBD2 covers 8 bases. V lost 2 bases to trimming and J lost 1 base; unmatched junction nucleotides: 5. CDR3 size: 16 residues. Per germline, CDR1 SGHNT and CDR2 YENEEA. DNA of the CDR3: TGTGCCAGCAGCTTACGGCGAGCGGGAGGCACAGATACGCAGTATTTT. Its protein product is CASSLRRAGGTDTQYF.

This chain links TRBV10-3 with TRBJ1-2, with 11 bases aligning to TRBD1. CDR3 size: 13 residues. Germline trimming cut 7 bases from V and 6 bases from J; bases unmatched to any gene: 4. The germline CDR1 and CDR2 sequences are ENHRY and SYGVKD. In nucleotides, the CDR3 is TGTGCCATCACCCGGACAGGGGGCGATGGCTACACCTTC. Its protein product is CAITRTGGDGYTF.

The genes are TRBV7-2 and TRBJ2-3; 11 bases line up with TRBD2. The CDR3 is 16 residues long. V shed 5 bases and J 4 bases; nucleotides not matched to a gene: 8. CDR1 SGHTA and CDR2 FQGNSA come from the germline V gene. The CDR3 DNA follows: TGTGCCAGCAGCGCGACTAGCGGGGCAACTTCAGATACGCAGTATTTT. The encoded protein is CASSATSGATSDTQYF. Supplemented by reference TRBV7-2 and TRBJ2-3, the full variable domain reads GAGVSQSPSNKVTEKGKDVELRCDPISGHTALYWYRQSLGQGLEFLIYFQGNSAPDKSGLPSDRFSAERTGGSVSTLTIQRTQQEDSAVYLCASSATSGATSDTQYFGPGTRLTVL.

The CDR3 DNA sequence: TGTGCCAGTAGTATTTATCTGGGACAGCAGGATGAAAAACTGTTTTTT. This gives the protein CASSIYLGQQDEKLFF. V usage is TRBV19 and J usage is TRBJ1-4, with TRBD1 matching 7 bases. The CDR3 loop spans 16 amino acids. CDR1 and CDR2 from the germline V gene are LNHDA and SQIVND (reference sequence). Trimming removed 3 bases from V and 6 bases from J; junction bases left unmatched: 10.

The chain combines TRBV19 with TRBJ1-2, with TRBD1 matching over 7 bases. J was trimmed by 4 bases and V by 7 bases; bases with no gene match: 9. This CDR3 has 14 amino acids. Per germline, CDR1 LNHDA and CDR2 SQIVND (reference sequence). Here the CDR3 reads CASTRDSASYGYTF. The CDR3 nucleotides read TGTGCCAGTACACGGGACAGCGCTTCCTATGGCTACACCTTC.

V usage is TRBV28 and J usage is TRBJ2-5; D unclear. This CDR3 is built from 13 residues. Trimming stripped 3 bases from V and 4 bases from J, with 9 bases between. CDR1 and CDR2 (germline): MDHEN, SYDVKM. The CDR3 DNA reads TGTGCCAGCAGTTTTTCAGAACCAGAGACCCAGTACTTC. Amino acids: CASSFSEPETQYF. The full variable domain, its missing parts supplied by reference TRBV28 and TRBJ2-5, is DVKVTQSSRYLVKRTGEKVFLECVQDMDHENMFWYRQDPGLGLRLIYFSYDVKMKEKGDIPEGYSVSREKKERFSLILESASTNQTSMYLCASSFSEPETQYFGPGTRLLVL.

CDR3 sequence (DNA): TGTGCCAGCAGTTTTCAGGTTACTGAAGCTTTCTTT. Amino acids: CASSFQVTEAFF. This chain joins TRBV6-5 and TRBJ1-1; D is ambiguous. Germline V gives CDR1 MNHEY, CDR2 SVGAGI. V lost 4 bases and J 5 bases, leaving 8 bases between the germline ends. CDR3 length equals 12 residues.

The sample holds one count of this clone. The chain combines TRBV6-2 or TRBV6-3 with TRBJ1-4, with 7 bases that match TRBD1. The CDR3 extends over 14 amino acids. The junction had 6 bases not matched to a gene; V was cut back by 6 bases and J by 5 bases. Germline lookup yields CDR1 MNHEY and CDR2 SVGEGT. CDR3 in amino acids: CASSLGQLNEKLFF. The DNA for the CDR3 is TGTGCCAGCAGCTTGGGACAGCTGAATGAAAAACTGTTTTTT.

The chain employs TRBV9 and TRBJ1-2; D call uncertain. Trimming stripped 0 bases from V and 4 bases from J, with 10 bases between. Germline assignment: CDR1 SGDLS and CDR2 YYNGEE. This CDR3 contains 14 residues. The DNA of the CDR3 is TGTGCCAGCAGCGTAGCTACGGCGGGCTATGGCTACACCTTC. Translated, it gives CASSVATAGYGYTF.

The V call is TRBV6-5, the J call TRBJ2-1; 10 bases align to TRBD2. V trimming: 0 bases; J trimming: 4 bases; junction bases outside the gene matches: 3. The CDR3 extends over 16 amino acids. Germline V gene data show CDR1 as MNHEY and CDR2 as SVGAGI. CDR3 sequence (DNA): TGTGCCAGCAGTTACTCGTCTAGCGGGAGTTACAATGAGCAGTTCTTC. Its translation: CASSYSSSGSYNEQFF.

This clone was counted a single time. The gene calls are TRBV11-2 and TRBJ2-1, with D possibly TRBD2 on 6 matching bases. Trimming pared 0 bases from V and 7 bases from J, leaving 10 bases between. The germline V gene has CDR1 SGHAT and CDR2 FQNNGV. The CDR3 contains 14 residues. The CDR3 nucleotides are TGTGCCAGCAGCTTAGATAGTCTAGCGAATGAGCAGTTCTTC. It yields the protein CASSLDSLANEQFF.

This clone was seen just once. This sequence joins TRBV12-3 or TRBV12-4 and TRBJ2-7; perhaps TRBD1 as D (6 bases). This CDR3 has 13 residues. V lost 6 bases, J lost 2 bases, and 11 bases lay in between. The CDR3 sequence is CASRPSGAYEQYF. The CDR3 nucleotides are TGTGCCAGCAGACCCTCAGGGGCCTACGAGCAGTACTTC.

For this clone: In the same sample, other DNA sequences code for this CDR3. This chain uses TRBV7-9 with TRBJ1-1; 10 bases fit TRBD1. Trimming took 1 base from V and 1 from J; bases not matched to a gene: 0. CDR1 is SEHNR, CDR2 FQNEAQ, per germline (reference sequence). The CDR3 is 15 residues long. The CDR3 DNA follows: TGTGCCAGCAGCTTAGGGGACAGGGGGAACACTGAAGCTTTCTTT. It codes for CASSLGDRGNTEAFF.

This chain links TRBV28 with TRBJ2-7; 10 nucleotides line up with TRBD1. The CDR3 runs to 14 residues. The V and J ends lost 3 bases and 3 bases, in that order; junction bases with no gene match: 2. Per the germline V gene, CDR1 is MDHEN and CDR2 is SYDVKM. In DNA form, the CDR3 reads TGTGCCAGCAGTTTGGACAGGGGGTACTACGAGCAGTACTTC. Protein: CASSLDRGYYEQYF.

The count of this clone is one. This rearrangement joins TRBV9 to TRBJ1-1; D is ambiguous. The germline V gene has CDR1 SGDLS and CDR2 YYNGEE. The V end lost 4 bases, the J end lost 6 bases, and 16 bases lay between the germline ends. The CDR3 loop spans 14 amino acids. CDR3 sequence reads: CASSPGMGVPEAFF. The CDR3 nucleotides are TGTGCCAGCAGCCCGGGGATGGGAGTGCCTGAAGCTTTCTTT.

CDR3 region: CASSEARALHF. The CDR3 DNA reads as TGTGCCAGCAGTGAGGCCCGGGCCCTCCACTTT. The chain is built from TRBV2 and TRBJ1-6, with D unclear. Germline CDR1 and CDR2: SNHLY and FYNNEI. This CDR3 has 11 amino acids. The ends were cut back, 3 bases at V and 14 bases at J, with 8 bases in the middle.